A single count supports the clone carrying this TCR beta chain. Its antigen is not known. Every one of the donors was a Caucasian adult that lived in Nashville, Tennessee. These data are taken from a study of shared clonotypes between healthy human individuals. Libraries were prepared by immunoSEQ multiplex PCR; TCRdb keeps only in-frame clonotypes and omits some of them. Of some 1 million clones in the sample, approximately 68% are singletons; the top ten hold roughly 1.5%. The study's findings and limits: The expectation was that sequencing depth would affect clonotype sharing among donors.

The CDR3 contains 18 residues. The germline V gene encodes CDR1 SGHTA and CDR2 FQGNSA. Trimming at V came to 2 bases and at J to 3 bases, leaving 12 bases not matched to a gene. This chain links TRBV7-2 with TRBJ2-5, with TRBD2 identical over 10 bases. This clonotype originated in a man aged 18-30 years in good health. Material: memory CD4+ T cells sorted from blood. The subset here: CD45RA-negative fraction. The CDR3 sequence: CASSLSGLAGVREETQYF. For the CDR3, the DNA is TGTGCCAGCAGCTTAAGTGGTCTAGCGGGAGTTAGGGAAGAGACCCAGTACTTC.